These 19 T cell receptor beta chains share one sample of origin, sequenced in a study of PD-1 blockade in classical Hodgkin lymphoma. Sequencing was performed with immunoSEQ multiplex PCR; in TCRdb, only in-frame clones are kept and a portion is missing. The data show approximately 27,000 clones, roughly 71% seen once. Every single patient, without exception, relapsed after autologous stem cell transplantation, and brentuximab vedotin exposure varied. The sample in question was peripheral blood mononuclear cells (PBMCs), obtained before the second cycle of nivolumab. Source of these receptors: a human donor with classical Hodgkin lymphoma.

V is TRBV6-1 and J is TRBJ1-1, with D possibly being TRBD1 (5 bases). In germline, CDR1 is MNHNS, CDR2 SASEGT. V gave up 6 bases and J gave up 4 bases, with 12 bases separating them. This CDR3 has 13 residues. The CDR3: CASRSSGGTEAFF. CDR3 DNA: TGTGCCAGCAGATCGTCGGGGGGCACTGAAGCTTTCTTT.

Only a few counts were recorded for this clone. The chain joins TRBV6-1 to TRBJ1-2; D ambiguous. This CDR3 contains 16 residues. The V end was cut by 3 bases, the J end by 4 bases, with 18 bases between. Germline V CDR1 and CDR2: MNHNS, SASEGT. DNA of the CDR3: TGTGCCAGCAGTGACACAGCCGGAACCCTTAGCTATGGCTACACCTTC. This translates into CASSDTAGTLSYGYTF.

This clone has ten or more counts. V is TRBV7-2 and J is TRBJ2-7; TRBD2 matches at 7 bases. Germline V lookup: CDR1 SGHTA, CDR2 FQGNSA. The CDR3 runs 13 residues. Unmatched junction bases numbered 3, after V lost 3 bases and J lost 4 bases. The CDR3 coding sequence is TGTGCCAGCAGCTTCGGCGGGAGATACGAGCAGTACTTC. Its protein is CASSFGGRYEQYF.

The CDR3 loop is CASSLAHLSTWVNEQFF. CDR3 DNA: TGTGCCAGCAGCTTAGCGCATCTGTCGACCTGGGTTAATGAGCAGTTCTTC. V is TRBV7-8 and J is TRBJ2-1; D is uncertain. The germline gives CDR1 SGHVS, CDR2 FQNEAQ. Trimming left V 0 bases short and J 7 bases short, with 19 bases between. This CDR3 is built from 17 residues.

This clone was counted only a few times. J is TRBJ1-5 and V is TRBV7-9; D gene unclear. The CDR3 length is 13 residues. Trimming removed 5 bases at V and 7 bases at J, with 12 bases between. CDR1 and CDR2 from the germline V gene are SEHNR and FQNEAQ (reference sequence). The CDR3 region has the DNA TGTGCCAGCAGCACCGAGGGTATCCAGCCCCAGCATTTT. This encodes CASSTEGIQPQHF.

The chain joins TRBV20-1 to TRBJ1-4; D is undetermined. The CDR3 runs 11 residues. Germline assignment: CDR1 DFQATT and CDR2 SNEGSKA (reference sequence). Trimming removed 4 bases at V and 8 bases at J, with 8 bases between. CDR3 coding DNA: TGCAGTGCTAAGGTTCAGGAAAAACTGTTTTTT. Protein sequence: CSAKVQEKLFF.

The chain carries TRBV5-6 and TRBJ1-5, with D perhaps matching TRBD1 (5 bases). Per the germline V gene, CDR1 is SGHDT and CDR2 is YYEEEE. The CDR3 is made up of 15 amino acids. The V end was cut by 4 bases, the J end by 3 bases, with 14 bases between. The CDR3 sequence: CASSGAGEPNQPQHF. CDR3 DNA: TGTGCCAGCAGCGGCGCGGGGGAACCCAATCAGCCCCAGCATTTT.

This chain uses TRBV4-1 with TRBJ2-3; 8 nucleotides line up with TRBD2. The CDR3 spans 15 residues. V lost 8 bases and J lost 5; bases outside the gene matches: 12. Germline lookup yields CDR1 MGHRA and CDR2 YSYEKL. The CDR3 region has the DNA TGCGCCAGCCATGACGGGGGGCTAGCGGGAGATACGCAGTATTTT. The encoded protein is CASHDGGLAGDTQYF.

This clone was found a few times. V gene TRBV18 combines with J gene TRBJ1-1; D is uncertain. V dropped 5 bases and J dropped 0 bases, with 4 bases sitting between them. The CDR3 extends over 12 amino acids. Germline V gene lookup returns CDR1 KGHSH and CDR2 LQKENI. CDR3 sequence: CASSSVNTEAFF. CDR3 DNA: TGTGCCAGCTCATCGGTGAACACTGAAGCTTTCTTT.

The chain joins TRBV19 to TRBJ1-1; D might be TRBD1 (5 bases). Germline V gives CDR1 LNHDA, CDR2 SQIVND (reference sequence). CDR3 length equals 13 residues. Trimming took 3 bases from V and 11 from J, leaving 16 bases between them. The CDR3, as DNA: TGTGCCAGTAGTATTTTGCAGGGCGAAGAGGCTTTCTTT. As protein: CASSILQGEEAFF.

CDR3 amino acids: CASSPGQNYGYTF. CDR3 nucleotides: TGTGCCAGCAGCCCGGGACAGAACTATGGCTACACCTTC. V gene TRBV7-6 combines with J gene TRBJ1-2, with 7 bases aligning to TRBD1. The V gene end was trimmed by 5 bases and the J gene end by 2 bases; junction bases not matched to a gene: 2. Germline loops: CDR1 SGHVS, CDR2 FNYEAQ. The CDR3 is 13 amino acids. Combining the CDR3 with reference TRBV7-6 and TRBJ1-2 gives the whole variable domain GAGVSQSPRYKVTKRGQDVALRCDPISGHVSLYWYRQALGQGPEFLTYFNYEAQQDKSGLPNDRFSAERPEGSISTLTIQRTEQRDSAMYRCASSPGQNYGYTFGSGTRLTVV.

This rearrangement joins TRBV5-4 to TRBJ2-7; D possibly corresponds to TRBD2 (5 bases). The CDR3 has 17 amino acids. Looked up from germline, CDR1 is SGHNT and CDR2 is YYREEE (reference sequence). Trimming pared 4 bases from V and 5 bases from J, leaving 25 bases between. The CDR3 is CASSPRGAGRGIHEQYF. The CDR3 DNA reads TGTGCCAGCAGCCCTCGGGGTGCAGGCCGAGGTATCCACGAGCAGTACTTC. Full variable domain (missing parts from reference TRBV5-4 and TRBJ2-7): ETGVTQSPTHLIKTRGQQVTLRCSSQSGHNTVSWYQQALGQGPQFIFQYYREEENGRGNFPPRFSGLQFPNYSSELNVNALELDDSALYLCASSPRGAGRGIHEQYFGPGTRLTVT.

The chain employs TRBV5-4 and TRBJ1-5; D not certain. This CDR3 is 12 amino acids long. V lost 4 bases, J lost 5 bases, and 7 bases lay in between. Germline assignment: CDR1 SGHNT and CDR2 YYREEE (reference sequence). DNA for the CDR3: TGTGCCAGCAGCCTACTACATCAGCCCCAGCATTTT. The encoded protein is CASSLLHQPQHF.

This chain links TRBV20-1 with TRBJ2-5, with 7 bases aligning to TRBD2. CDR3 length: 11 residues. CDR1 and CDR2 (germline): DFQATT, SNEGSKA (reference sequence). As DNA, the CDR3 is TGCAGCCCTGGGGGGGAGGAGACCCAGTACTTC. It encodes CSPGGEETQYF.

This rearrangement joins TRBV25-1 to TRBJ2-3, with TRBD2 matching 9 bases. The CDR3 consists of 14 residues. The germline gives CDR1 MGHDK, CDR2 SYGVNS. The J segment lost 3 bases and the V segment lost 4 bases, leaving 2 bases of the junction unmatched. CDR3 sequence: CASSVGLATDTQYF. In DNA, the CDR3 is TGTGCCAGCAGTGTGGGACTAGCAACAGATACGCAGTATTTT.

The chain carries TRBV29-1 and TRBJ2-1; TRBD1 matches at 10 bases. V dropped 7 bases and J dropped 8; count of bases not matched to a gene: 8. The CDR3 consists of 13 residues. The germline CDR1 and CDR2 sequences are SQVTM and ANQGSEA. CDR3 sequence (DNA): TGCAGCGGCCGGGACAGGGGTATCGATGAGCAGTTCTTC. Translated, it gives CSGRDRGIDEQFF.

This clone occurred once. The chain links TRBV28 to TRBJ1-2, with 9 positions matching TRBD1. Losses at the gene ends were 6 bases for V and 8 bases for J; bases not matched to a gene: 13. The CDR3 spans 15 residues. Per the germline V gene, CDR1 is MDHEN and CDR2 is SYDVKM. CDR3 amino acids: CASSPGDRVLGGYTF. The CDR3 DNA is TGTGCCAGCAGCCCCGGGGACAGGGTCCTCGGGGGCTACACCTTC.

This clone was picked up many times. The CDR3, as DNA: TGCGCCAGCAGCCACGGGACTCATTCCTACAATGAGCAGTTCTTC. It codes for CASSHGTHSYNEQFF. This chain connects TRBV4-1 to TRBJ2-1; possibly TRBD2 for D (6 bases). The length of the CDR3 is 15 residues. Germline V gives CDR1 MGHRA, CDR2 YSYEKL. The germline V and J ends were trimmed by 3 bases and 1 base, with 10 bases remaining between them.

The V gene is TRBV18, the J gene TRBJ1-1; no definite D call. The CDR3 loop spans 12 amino acids. Germline lookup yields CDR1 KGHSH and CDR2 LQKENI. The V end lost 3 bases, the J end lost 5 bases, and 7 bases lay between the germline ends. The CDR3: CASSPVITEAFF. DNA for the CDR3: TGTGCCAGCTCACCGGTAATAACTGAAGCTTTCTTT.